This is a list of T cell receptor beta chains from one sample in a study of T cell responses to AZD1222 COVID-19 vaccine. Clones were sequenced by immunoSEQ multiplex PCR, and TCRdb holds only the in-frame ones, with some missing. The sample has about 110,000 clones, roughly 90% seen once; the top ten hold 5.5% to 8.5%. This specimen was peripheral blood, taken on day 0 of AZD1222 vaccination. These receptors originate from an adult in good health. Both conserved end residues are part of each CDR3. Each record gives: J gene, clone size, D gene, V gene, CDR3 protein, CDR3 DNA. The D gene is left open where the match is weak. Expanded clones get a size class; other rows say once, few or many, or leave the size out.

J gene: TRBJ1-4
clone size: few
D gene: -
V gene: TRBV29-1
CDR3 protein: CSVGAAGPGEKLFF
CDR3 DNA: TGCAGCGTTGGAGCTGCAGGGCCGGGGGAAAAACTGTTTTTT

J gene: TRBJ1-4
clone size: -
D gene: TRBD1
V gene: TRBV24-1
CDR3 protein: CATSPGGQGAEKLFF
CDR3 DNA: TGTGCCACCAGTCCCGGTGGACAGGGTGCTGAAAAACTGTTTTTT

J gene: TRBJ2-2
clone size: -
D gene: TRBD1
V gene: TRBV7-8
CDR3 protein: CASTPSRGRAGELFF
CDR3 DNA: TGTGCCAGTACTCCATCCAGGGGGCGGGCCGGGGAGCTGTTTTTT

J gene: TRBJ2-7
clone size: few
D gene: TRBD2
V gene: TRBV24-1
CDR3 protein: CATSARDASGRSNEQYF
CDR3 DNA: TGTGCCACCAGCGCCAGGGATGCTAGCGGGAGGTCTAATGAGCAGTACTTC

J gene: TRBJ2-1
clone size: -
D gene: -
V gene: TRBV15
CDR3 protein: CATRGRSSYNEQFF
CDR3 DNA: TGTGCCACCAGGGGGCGAAGCTCCTACAATGAGCAGTTCTTC

J gene: TRBJ1-3
clone size: -
D gene: -
V gene: TRBV3-1/TRBV3-2
CDR3 protein: CASRGSGNTIYF
CDR3 DNA: TGTGCCAGCAGGGGCTCTGGAAACACCATATATTTT

J gene: TRBJ2-7
clone size: -
D gene: TRBD2
V gene: TRBV28
CDR3 protein: CASCFAGGREGTEQYF
CDR3 DNA: TGTGCCAGCTGTTTTGCCGGGGGGCGGGAGGGCACCGAGCAGTACTTC

J gene: TRBJ1-2
clone size: -
D gene: TRBD1
V gene: TRBV18
CDR3 protein: CASSRTGKVGSYGYTF
CDR3 DNA: TGTGCCAGCTCACGGACAGGGAAAGTCGGAAGCTATGGCTACACCTTC

J gene: TRBJ2-3
clone size: -
D gene: -
V gene: TRBV7-9
CDR3 protein: CASSLDFGGLDTDTQYF
CDR3 DNA: TGTGCCAGCAGCCTGGACTTCGGAGGCCTAGACACAGATACGCAGTATTTT

J gene: TRBJ1-5
clone size: -
D gene: -
V gene: TRBV7-9
CDR3 protein: CASTQVRNQPQHF
CDR3 DNA: TGTGCCAGCACACAGGTGCGCAATCAGCCCCAGCATTTT

J gene: TRBJ1-4
clone size: -
D gene: TRBD1
V gene: TRBV6-1
CDR3 protein: CASSEYTGELFF
CDR3 DNA: TGTGCCAGCAGTGAGTACACAGGGGAACTGTTTTTT

J gene: TRBJ2-7
clone size: -
D gene: -
V gene: TRBV11-3
CDR3 protein: CASSLGQAGYEQYF
CDR3 DNA: TGTGCCAGCAGCCTCGGACAGGCGGGATACGAGCAGTACTTC

J gene: TRBJ1-2
clone size: -
D gene: TRBD1
V gene: TRBV5-1
CDR3 protein: CASSSGQGDGYTF
CDR3 DNA: TGCGCCAGCAGCTCGGGACAGGGCGATGGCTACACCTTC

J gene: TRBJ2-7
clone size: -
D gene: TRBD2
V gene: TRBV7-3
CDR3 protein: CASSRGRGYEQYF
CDR3 DNA: TGTGCCAGCAGTCGCGGGAGGGGGTACGAGCAGTACTTC

J gene: TRBJ2-1
clone size: -
D gene: -
V gene: TRBV4-3
CDR3 protein: CASSQGPSPSYNEQFF
CDR3 DNA: TGCGCCAGCAGCCAAGGGCCGTCTCCCTCCTACAATGAGCAGTTCTTC

J gene: TRBJ2-5
clone size: -
D gene: TRBD2
V gene: TRBV4-1
CDR3 protein: CASSQAGGPQETQYF
CDR3 DNA: TGCGCCAGCAGCCAAGCGGGAGGCCCCCAAGAGACCCAGTACTTC

J gene: TRBJ1-1
clone size: -
D gene: -
V gene: TRBV6-2/TRBV6-3
CDR3 protein: CASSHPEVTEAFF
CDR3 DNA: TGTGCCAGCAGCCACCCAGAAGTGACTGAAGCTTTCTTT

J gene: TRBJ2-5
clone size: few
D gene: -
V gene: TRBV7-2
CDR3 protein: CASSLGAVQETQYF
CDR3 DNA: TGTGCCAGCAGCTTGGGCGCGGTTCAAGAGACCCAGTACTTC

J gene: TRBJ2-7
clone size: -
D gene: TRBD1
V gene: TRBV19
CDR3 protein: CASSISWTGSYEQYF
CDR3 DNA: TGTGCCAGTAGTATAAGTTGGACAGGTTCCTACGAGCAGTACTTC

J gene: TRBJ1-6
clone size: -
D gene: TRBD1
V gene: TRBV5-6
CDR3 protein: CASSRQGWNSPLHF
CDR3 DNA: TGTGCCAGCAGCCGACAGGGGTGGAATTCACCCCTCCACTTT

J gene: TRBJ2-4
clone size: -
D gene: TRBD2
V gene: TRBV5-1
CDR3 protein: CASSGTGTTRRANIQYF
CDR3 DNA: TGCGCCAGCAGCGGAACCGGGACTACCCGACGTGCGAACATTCAGTACTTC

J gene: TRBJ2-7
clone size: -
D gene: -
V gene: TRBV29-1
CDR3 protein: CSVLMASGLYEQYF
CDR3 DNA: TGCAGCGTTTTAATGGCTAGTGGACTCTACGAGCAGTACTTC

J gene: TRBJ2-7
clone size: -
D gene: TRBD1
V gene: TRBV28
CDR3 protein: CASSSRLDRSEQYF
CDR3 DNA: TGTGCCAGCAGTTCTCGCCTGGACAGGTCGGAGCAGTACTTC

J gene: TRBJ1-4
clone size: -
D gene: TRBD1
V gene: TRBV19
CDR3 protein: CASEATGAHNEKLFF
CDR3 DNA: TGTGCCAGCGAAGCGACAGGGGCCCATAATGAAAAACTGTTTTTT

J gene: TRBJ1-5
clone size: -
D gene: -
V gene: TRBV3-1/TRBV3-2
CDR3 protein: CASSQGPGGFQPQHF
CDR3 DNA: TGTGCCAGCAGCCAAGGTCCGGGGGGCTTTCAGCCCCAGCATTTT

J gene: TRBJ1-1
clone size: -
D gene: TRBD1
V gene: TRBV28
CDR3 protein: CASRSGDRGYTEAFF
CDR3 DNA: TGTGCCAGCCGTTCAGGGGACAGGGGGTACACTGAAGCTTTCTTT

J gene: TRBJ1-5
clone size: -
D gene: -
V gene: TRBV19
CDR3 protein: CASSIDPGGYQPQHF
CDR3 DNA: TGTGCCAGTAGTATAGATCCTGGCGGATATCAGCCCCAGCATTTT

J gene: TRBJ2-2
clone size: -
D gene: TRBD1
V gene: TRBV27
CDR3 protein: CASSRDRATGELFF
CDR3 DNA: TGTGCCAGCAGTAGAGACAGGGCCACCGGGGAGCTGTTTTTT

J gene: TRBJ1-5
clone size: -
D gene: -
V gene: TRBV21-1
CDR3 protein: CASSKGPPGGNQPQHF
CDR3 DNA: TGTGCCAGCAGCAAAGGACCGCCAGGTGGCAATCAGCCCCAGCATTTT

J gene: TRBJ1-5
clone size: -
D gene: -
V gene: TRBV7-2
CDR3 protein: CASSSQGRQPQHF
CDR3 DNA: TGTGCCAGCAGCTCGCAGGGGAGGCAGCCCCAGCATTTT

J gene: TRBJ2-7
clone size: -
D gene: TRBD2
V gene: TRBV28
CDR3 protein: CASSTPTSGIEDF
CDR3 DNA: TGTGCCAGCAGTACCCCGACTAGCGGGATTGAGGACTTC

J gene: TRBJ1-5
clone size: -
D gene: TRBD1
V gene: TRBV4-3
CDR3 protein: CASSQDQGANQPQHF
CDR3 DNA: TGCGCCAGCAGCCAAGACCAGGGGGCCAATCAGCCCCAGCATTTT

J gene: TRBJ2-7
clone size: -
D gene: -
V gene: TRBV12-3/TRBV12-4
CDR3 protein: CASSTPYTAQYF
CDR3 DNA: TGTGCCAGCAGTACTCCCTATACGGCGCAGTACTTC

J gene: TRBJ1-1
clone size: -
D gene: TRBD1
V gene: TRBV11-3
CDR3 protein: CASSLAGGQTEAFF
CDR3 DNA: TGTGCCAGCAGCTTAGCCGGGGGACAGACTGAAGCTTTCTTT

J gene: TRBJ1-3
clone size: -
D gene: -
V gene: TRBV7-2
CDR3 protein: CASSPQGSSGNTIYF
CDR3 DNA: TGTGCCAGCAGCCCGCAGGGGAGCTCTGGAAACACCATATATTTT

J gene: TRBJ2-7
clone size: -
D gene: -
V gene: TRBV7-8
CDR3 protein: CASSLVKSSYSYEQYF
CDR3 DNA: TGTGCCAGCAGCTTAGTTAAAAGCAGTTACTCCTACGAGCAGTACTTC

J gene: TRBJ1-5
clone size: -
D gene: -
V gene: TRBV7-2
CDR3 protein: CASSLRRASNQPQHF
CDR3 DNA: TGTGCCAGCAGCTTAAGGCGGGCGAGCAATCAGCCCCAGCATTTT

J gene: TRBJ2-3
clone size: -
D gene: -
V gene: TRBV4-1
CDR3 protein: CASSQWGSGNTDTQYF
CDR3 DNA: TGCGCCAGCAGCCAATGGGGTAGCGGTAACACAGATACGCAGTATTTT

J gene: TRBJ1-4
clone size: -
D gene: -
V gene: TRBV6-1
CDR3 protein: CASSEWGVGRAGNEKLFF
CDR3 DNA: TGTGCCAGCAGTGAATGGGGGGTGGGCAGGGCCGGTAATGAAAAACTGTTTTTT

J gene: TRBJ2-2
clone size: -
D gene: TRBD1
V gene: TRBV7-2
CDR3 protein: CASSLGQGIVHRELFF
CDR3 DNA: TGTGCCAGCAGCTTAGGACAGGGGATTGTGCACCGGGAGCTGTTTTTT

J gene: TRBJ2-1
clone size: -
D gene: -
V gene: TRBV6-5
CDR3 protein: CASRTGNTKNEQFF
CDR3 DNA: TGTGCCAGCAGAACCGGGAACACAAAAAATGAGCAGTTCTTC

J gene: TRBJ2-2
clone size: -
D gene: TRBD2
V gene: TRBV4-2
CDR3 protein: CASSRALAGGTGELFF
CDR3 DNA: TGTGCCAGCAGCCGGGCCCTAGCGGGGGGGACCGGGGAGCTGTTTTTT

J gene: TRBJ1-6
clone size: -
D gene: TRBD1
V gene: TRBV27
CDR3 protein: CASSRDRGIYNSPLHF
CDR3 DNA: TGTGCCAGCAGTAGAGACAGGGGTATCTATAATTCACCCCTCCACTTT

J gene: TRBJ1-4
clone size: -
D gene: -
V gene: TRBV5-5
CDR3 protein: CASSLVGAGEKLFF
CDR3 DNA: TGTGCCAGCAGCTTGGTGGGGGCGGGAGAAAAACTGTTTTTT

J gene: TRBJ2-7
clone size: -
D gene: TRBD2
V gene: TRBV19
CDR3 protein: CASTRGGSSYEQYF
CDR3 DNA: TGTGCCAGTACCCGAGGCGGGAGCTCCTACGAGCAGTACTTC

J gene: TRBJ2-5
clone size: -
D gene: TRBD2
V gene: TRBV7-2
CDR3 protein: CASSPSGLAGGQETQYF
CDR3 DNA: TGTGCCAGCAGCCCCTCGGGACTAGCGGGAGGGCAGGAGACCCAGTACTTC

J gene: TRBJ1-2
clone size: -
D gene: -
V gene: TRBV7-2
CDR3 protein: CASSLVQLYGYTF
CDR3 DNA: TGTGCCAGCAGCTTAGTACAGCTGTATGGCTACACCTTC

J gene: TRBJ1-2
clone size: -
D gene: -
V gene: TRBV30
CDR3 protein: CAWSPQYYGYTF
CDR3 DNA: TGTGCCTGGAGTCCACAGTACTATGGCTACACCTTC

J gene: TRBJ2-5
clone size: -
D gene: -
V gene: TRBV2
CDR3 protein: CASTPVGETQYF
CDR3 DNA: TGTGCCAGCACACCCGTGGGGGAGACCCAGTACTTC

J gene: TRBJ1-2
clone size: -
D gene: -
V gene: TRBV6-2/TRBV6-3
CDR3 protein: CASSRMGEDHYGYTF
CDR3 DNA: TGTGCCAGCAGCAGAATGGGGGAAGATCACTATGGCTACACCTTC

J gene: TRBJ1-2
clone size: -
D gene: -
V gene: TRBV19
CDR3 protein: CASSMIQQISNYGYTF
CDR3 DNA: TGTGCCAGTAGTATGATACAGCAAATTAGTAACTATGGCTACACCTTC

J gene: TRBJ2-1
clone size: -
D gene: -
V gene: TRBV18
CDR3 protein: CASSPASGHNEQFF
CDR3 DNA: TGTGCCAGCTCACCAGCCAGCGGTCACAATGAGCAGTTCTTC

J gene: TRBJ2-4
clone size: -
D gene: -
V gene: TRBV3-1/TRBV3-2
CDR3 protein: CASSQTREGIQYF
CDR3 DNA: TGTGCCAGCAGCCAAACCAGGGAAGGCATTCAGTACTTC

J gene: TRBJ1-2
clone size: -
D gene: TRBD1
V gene: TRBV6-6
CDR3 protein: CASTGTGDYGYTF
CDR3 DNA: TGTGCCAGCACTGGGACAGGGGACTATGGCTACACCTTC

J gene: TRBJ1-4
clone size: -
D gene: -
V gene: TRBV7-3
CDR3 protein: CASSLKGGVGEKLFF
CDR3 DNA: TGTGCCAGCAGCTTAAAAGGGGGAGTGGGCGAAAAACTGTTTTTT

J gene: TRBJ1-6
clone size: once
D gene: -
V gene: TRBV3-1/TRBV3-2
CDR3 protein: CASSPPGSSYNSPLHF
CDR3 DNA: TGTGCCAGCAGCCCTCCGGGTAGCTCCTATAATTCACCCCTCCACTTT

J gene: TRBJ2-1
clone size: -
D gene: TRBD2
V gene: TRBV9
CDR3 protein: CASSAHSGIGGNEQFF
CDR3 DNA: TGTGCCAGCAGCGCCCATAGCGGGATAGGCGGCAATGAGCAGTTCTTC

J gene: TRBJ2-7
clone size: once
D gene: -
V gene: TRBV28
CDR3 protein: CASSFPSGAGVLYEQYF
CDR3 DNA: TGTGCCAGCAGTTTCCCCTCGGGGGCGGGGGTACTCTACGAGCAGTACTTC

J gene: TRBJ2-7
clone size: -
D gene: -
V gene: TRBV7-2
CDR3 protein: CASSSTRGEEQYF
CDR3 DNA: TGTGCCAGCAGCTCCACCCGGGGAGAAGAGCAGTACTTC